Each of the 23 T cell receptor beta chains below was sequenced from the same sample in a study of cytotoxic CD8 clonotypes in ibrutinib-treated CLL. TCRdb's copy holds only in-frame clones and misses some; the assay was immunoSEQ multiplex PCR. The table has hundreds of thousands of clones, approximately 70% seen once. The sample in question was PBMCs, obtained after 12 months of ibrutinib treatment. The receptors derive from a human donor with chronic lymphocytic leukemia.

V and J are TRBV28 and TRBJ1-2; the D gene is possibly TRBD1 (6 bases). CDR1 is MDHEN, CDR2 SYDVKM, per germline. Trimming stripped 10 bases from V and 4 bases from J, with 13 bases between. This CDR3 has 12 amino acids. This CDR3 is CANLGQPYGYTF. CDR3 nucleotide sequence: TGTGCCAACCTCGGACAGCCCTATGGCTACACCTTC.

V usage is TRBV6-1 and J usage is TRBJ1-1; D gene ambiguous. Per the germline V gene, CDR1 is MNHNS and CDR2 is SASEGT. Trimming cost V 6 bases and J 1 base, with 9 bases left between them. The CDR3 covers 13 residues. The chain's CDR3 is CASSSDKNTEAFF. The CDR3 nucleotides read TGTGCCAGCAGCAGTGACAAGAACACTGAAGCTTTCTTT.

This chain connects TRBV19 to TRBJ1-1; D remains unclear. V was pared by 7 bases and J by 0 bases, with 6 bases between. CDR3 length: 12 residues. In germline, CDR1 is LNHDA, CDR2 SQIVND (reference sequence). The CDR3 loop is CASTQMNTEAFF. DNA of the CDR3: TGTGCCAGTACTCAGATGAACACTGAAGCTTTCTTT. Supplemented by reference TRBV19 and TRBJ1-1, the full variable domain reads DGGITQSPKYLFRKEGQNVTLSCEQNLNHDAMYWYRQDPGQGLRLIYYSQIVNDFQKGDIAEGYSVSREKKESFPLTVTSAQKNPTAFYLCASTQMNTEAFFGQGTRLTVV.

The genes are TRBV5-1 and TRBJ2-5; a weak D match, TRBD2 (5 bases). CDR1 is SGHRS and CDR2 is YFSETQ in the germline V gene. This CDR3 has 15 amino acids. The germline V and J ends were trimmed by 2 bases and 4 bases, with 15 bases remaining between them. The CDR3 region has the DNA TGCGCCAGCAGCTTCGGTCCCTCCGCGGGAGAGACCCAGTACTTC. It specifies CASSFGPSAGETQYF.

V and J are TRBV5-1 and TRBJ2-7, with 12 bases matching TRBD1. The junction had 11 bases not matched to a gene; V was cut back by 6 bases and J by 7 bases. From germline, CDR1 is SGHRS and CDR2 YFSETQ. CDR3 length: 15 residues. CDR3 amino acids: CASKTPGTGGGEQYF. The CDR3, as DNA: TGCGCCAGCAAGACTCCCGGGACAGGGGGCGGGGAGCAGTACTTC.

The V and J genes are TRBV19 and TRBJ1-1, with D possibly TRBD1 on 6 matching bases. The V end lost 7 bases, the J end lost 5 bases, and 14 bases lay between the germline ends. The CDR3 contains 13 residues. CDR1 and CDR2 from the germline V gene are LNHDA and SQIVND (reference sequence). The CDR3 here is CASNERGLTEAFF. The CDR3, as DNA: TGTGCCAGTAACGAGCGGGGGCTGACTGAAGCTTTCTTT.

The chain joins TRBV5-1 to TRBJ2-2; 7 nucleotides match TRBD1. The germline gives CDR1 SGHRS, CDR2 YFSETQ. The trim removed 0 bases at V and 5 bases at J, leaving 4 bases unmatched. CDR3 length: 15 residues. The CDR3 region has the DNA TGCGCCAGCAGCTTGGTGGCAGGGGGAACCGGGGAGCTGTTTTTT. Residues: CASSLVAGGTGELFF.

The CDR3 DNA follows: TGTGCCTGGACCGGGACAGCTAATTCACCCCTCCACTTT. Translating gives CAWTGTANSPLHF. The gene calls are TRBV30 and TRBJ1-6; TRBD1 matches 7 bases. CDR3 length: 13 amino acids. Germline values: CDR1 GTSNPN, CDR2 SVGIG (reference sequence). Losses at the gene ends were 4 bases for V and 6 bases for J; bases not matched to a gene: 3.

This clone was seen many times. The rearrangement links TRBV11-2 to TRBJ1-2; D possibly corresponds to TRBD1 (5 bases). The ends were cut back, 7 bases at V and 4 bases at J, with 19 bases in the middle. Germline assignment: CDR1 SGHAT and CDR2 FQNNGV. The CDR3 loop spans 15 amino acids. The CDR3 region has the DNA TGTGCCAGCACCACTGAGTCCCAGGGCCCCTATGGCTACACCTTC. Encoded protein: CASTTESQGPYGYTF. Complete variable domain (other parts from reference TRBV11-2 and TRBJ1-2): EAGVAQSPRYKIIEKRQSVAFWCNPISGHATLYWYQQILGQGPKLLIQFQNNGVVDDSQLPKDRFSAERLKGVDSTLKIQPAKLEDSAVYLCASTTESQGPYGYTFGSGTRLTVV.

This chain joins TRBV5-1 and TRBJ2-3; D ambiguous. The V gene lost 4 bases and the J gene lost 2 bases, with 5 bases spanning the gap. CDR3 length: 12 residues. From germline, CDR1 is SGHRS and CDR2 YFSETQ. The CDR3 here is CASSENTDTQYF. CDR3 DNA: TGCGCCAGCAGCGAGAACACAGATACGCAGTATTTT.

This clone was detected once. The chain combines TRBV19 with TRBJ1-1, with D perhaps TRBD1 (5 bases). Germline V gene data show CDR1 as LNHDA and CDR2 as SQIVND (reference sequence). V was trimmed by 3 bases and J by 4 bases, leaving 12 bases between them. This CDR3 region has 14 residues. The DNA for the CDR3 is TGTGCCAGTAGTATCGTCCTCGGGGGCACTGAAGCTTTCTTT. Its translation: CASSIVLGGTEAFF.

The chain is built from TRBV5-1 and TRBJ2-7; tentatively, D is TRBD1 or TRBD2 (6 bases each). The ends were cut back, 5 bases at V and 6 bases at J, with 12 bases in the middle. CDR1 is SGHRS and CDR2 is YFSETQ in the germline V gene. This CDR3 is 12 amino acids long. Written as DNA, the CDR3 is TGCGCCAGCAGTCAAGGGGGAGGCGAGCAGTACTTC. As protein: CASSQGGGEQYF. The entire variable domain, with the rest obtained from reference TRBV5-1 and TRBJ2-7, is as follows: KAGVTQTPRYLIKTRGQQVTLSCSPISGHRSVSWYQQTPGQGLQFLFEYFSETQRNKGNFPGRFSGRQFSNSRSEMNVSTLELGDSALYLCASSQGGGEQYFGPGTRLTVT.

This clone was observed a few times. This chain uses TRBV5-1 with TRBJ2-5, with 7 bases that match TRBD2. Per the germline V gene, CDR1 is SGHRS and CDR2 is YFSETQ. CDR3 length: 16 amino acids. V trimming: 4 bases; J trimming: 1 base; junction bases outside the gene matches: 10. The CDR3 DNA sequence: TGCGCCAGCAGCGAGGAGCTTTCTAGCGGCCAAGAGACCCAGTACTTC. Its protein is CASSEELSSGQETQYF.

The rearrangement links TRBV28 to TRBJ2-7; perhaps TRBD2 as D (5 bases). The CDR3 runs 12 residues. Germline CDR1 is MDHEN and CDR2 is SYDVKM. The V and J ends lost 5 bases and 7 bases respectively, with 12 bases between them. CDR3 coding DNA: TGTGCCAGCAGTAGTCTAGCCCGAGAGCAGTACTTC. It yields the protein CASSSLAREQYF.

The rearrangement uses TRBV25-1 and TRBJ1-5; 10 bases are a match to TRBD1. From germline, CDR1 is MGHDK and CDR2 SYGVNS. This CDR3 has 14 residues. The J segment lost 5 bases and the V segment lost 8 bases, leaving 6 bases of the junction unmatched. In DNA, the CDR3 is TGTGCCAGCCTATCCGGGACAGGGGATCAGCCCCAGCATTTT. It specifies CASLSGTGDQPQHF.

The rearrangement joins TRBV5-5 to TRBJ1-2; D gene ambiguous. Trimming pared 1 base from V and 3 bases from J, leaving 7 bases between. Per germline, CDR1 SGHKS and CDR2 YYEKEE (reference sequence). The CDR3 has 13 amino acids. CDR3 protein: CASSLMAYYGYTF. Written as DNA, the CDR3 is TGTGCCAGCAGCTTGATGGCGTACTATGGCTACACCTTC.

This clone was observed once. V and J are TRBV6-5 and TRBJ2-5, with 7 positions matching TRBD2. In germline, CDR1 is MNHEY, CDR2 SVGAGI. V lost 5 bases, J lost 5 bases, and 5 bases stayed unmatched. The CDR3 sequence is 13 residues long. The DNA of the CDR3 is TGTGCCAGCAGTCGGCGGGGGTACGAGACCCAGTACTTC. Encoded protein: CASSRRGYETQYF.

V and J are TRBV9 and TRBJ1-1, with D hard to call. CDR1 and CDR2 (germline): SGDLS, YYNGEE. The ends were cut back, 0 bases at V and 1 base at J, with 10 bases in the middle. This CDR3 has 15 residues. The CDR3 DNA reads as TGTGCCAGCAGCGTAGATTCCCCTTCGAACACTGAAGCTTTCTTT. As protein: CASSVDSPSNTEAFF.

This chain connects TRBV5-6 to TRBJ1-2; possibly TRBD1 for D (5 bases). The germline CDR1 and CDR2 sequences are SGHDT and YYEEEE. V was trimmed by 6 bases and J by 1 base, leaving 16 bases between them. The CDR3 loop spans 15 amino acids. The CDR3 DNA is TGTGCCAGCACCCTGGGGGGACGCTATAACTATGGCTACACCTTC. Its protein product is CASTLGGRYNYGYTF.

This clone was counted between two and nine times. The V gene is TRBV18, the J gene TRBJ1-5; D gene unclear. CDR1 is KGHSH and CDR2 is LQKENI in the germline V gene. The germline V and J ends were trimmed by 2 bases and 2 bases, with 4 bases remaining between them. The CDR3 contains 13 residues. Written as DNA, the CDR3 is TGTGCCAGCTCACCAGGGGGCAATCAGCCCCAGCATTTT. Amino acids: CASSPGGNQPQHF.

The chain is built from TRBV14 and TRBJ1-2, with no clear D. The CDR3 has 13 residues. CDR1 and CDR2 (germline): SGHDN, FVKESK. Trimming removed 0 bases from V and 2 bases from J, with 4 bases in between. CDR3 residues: CASSQDRNYGYTF. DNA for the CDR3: TGTGCCAGCAGCCAAGACAGGAACTATGGCTACACCTTC. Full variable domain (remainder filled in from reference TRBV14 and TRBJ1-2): EAGVTQFPSHSVIEKGQTVTLRCDPISGHDNLYWYRRVMGKEIKFLLHFVKESKQDESGMPNNRFLAERTGGTYSTLKVQPAELEDSGVYFCASSQDRNYGYTFGSGTRLTVV.

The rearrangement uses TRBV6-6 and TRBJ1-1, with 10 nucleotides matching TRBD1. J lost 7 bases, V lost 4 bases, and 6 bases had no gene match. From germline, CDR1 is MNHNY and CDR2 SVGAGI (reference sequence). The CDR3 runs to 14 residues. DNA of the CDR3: TGTGCCAGCAGTTCCCAGGGACAGGGGATTGAAGCTTTCTTT. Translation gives CASSSQGQGIEAFF.

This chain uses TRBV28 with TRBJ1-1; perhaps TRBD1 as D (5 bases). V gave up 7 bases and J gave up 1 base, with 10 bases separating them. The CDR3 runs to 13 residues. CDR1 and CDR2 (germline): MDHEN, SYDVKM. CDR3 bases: TGTGCCAGCATCGGGGGGAGGAACACTGAAGCTTTCTTT. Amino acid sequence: CASIGGRNTEAFF.